Detailed here is one T cell receptor (beta chain). This clonotype was seen only a few times. It lacks a known antigen. No clone much larger than this one lies a single base away; base qualities are absent. This sample was taken from a study of T cells in Graves' hyperthyroidism and ophthalmopathy (dated by TCRdb to about 2019). Regarding the study in general: A discovery cohort of roughly 100 patients, about 44 with Graves' ophthalmopathy and 55 to 60 with stable Graves' hyperthyroidism, was used to find distinguishing TCR V-J signatures. Prospective prediction of ophthalmopathy was tested in an independent validation cohort of fewer than 20 hyperthyroidism patients and 17 patients who later progressed to ophthalmopathy. The 95 to 100 discovery patients were randomly split 7:3 into training and test sets. In six Graves' hyperthyroidism patients, the study also compared T-cell repertoires from thyroid tissue with T-cell repertoires from blood. After sampling, hyperthyroidism patients received methimazole starting at 30 mg daily, and ophthalmopathy patients received high-dose intravenous methylprednisolone. According to the paper, TCR Vbeta CDR3 sequencing was carried out on about 140 peripheral blood samples, which came from some 41 ophthalmopathy, about 75 hyperthyroidism and roughly 17 progressor patients. Beyond this particular receptor, the publication reports: Sample size was not statistically predetermined, and investigators were not blinded to group allocation. Most expanded thyroid clonotypes (frequency above 0.001) were also found in blood, which suggests that blood repertoires may mirror thyroid immune responses. During validation, the model predicted progression to ophthalmopathy a median of approximately 6.5 months ahead of onset, with almost 71% sensitivity and about 72% specificity. Ophthalmopathy was separated from stable hyperthyroidism by a 13 V-J signature model, with around 88% sensitivity and about 81% specificity obtained in cross-validation and 80%/75% obtained in testing.

TCR beta CDR3 regions were amplified from RNA transcripts. The TCR CDR3 was subjected to a first round of RT-PCR using the HTBI primer set and the Qiagen OneStep RT-PCR kit. Libraries were constructed in a second round of multiplex PCR, after which size selection and purification were carried out. Sequencing of the libraries was done on an Illumina HiSeq2000 using paired-end 100 bp reads. The authors' pipeline ran thus. SOAPnuke was used to process the raw data, removing reads that contained adapters or uncalled bases, had a mean Phred below 15, or lacked an exact match to the constant primer or identifier. COPE v1.2.5 was used to merge high-quality paired reads, and clonotypes were defined as unique nucleotide sequences. MiTCR v1.1 was used to align the clonotypes against IMGT TRBV, TRBD and TRBJ reference segments. The analysis was restricted to V-J combinations with a frequency above 0.0001, which together covered roughly 99% of the repertoires. The TCS score was defined as F50 (clonal expansion) divided by E x V (chaos), with BLOSUM62-based TCRdist calculated between CDR3 peptides within each V-J. Welch's t-statistics and random forest reduced fewer than 550 V-J features to some 14, which were used in a naive Bayes classifier (R e1071). The similarity between thyroid and blood repertoires was quantified using the Morisita-Horn index. TCRdb reanalyzed the raw reads on its own, using fastp at Q25 for trimming and MiXCR for clone calling, and kept in-frame beta chains. Each record represents a unique CDR3 protein, reported with the most common genes and DNA among its rows. These V and J calls originate from TCRdb's pipeline instead of the authors' own analysis. Within this sample are hundreds of thousands of distinct CDR3 sequences, with less than 45% of them counted one time only. Less than 9% of the sample belongs to the ten largest clones.

CDR1 and CDR2 (SEHNR, FQNEAQ) derive from the germline V gene (reference sequence). V lost 5 bases and J lost 0 bases, and the count of bases not matched to a germline gene is 6. The CDR3 holds 15 amino acids from the cysteine to the phenylalanine. The entry retains the CDR3 DNA only, 45 bases that are in frame from base 1. The study excluded patients with uncontrolled infections, other autoimmune diseases, pregnancy or lactation. Clinical symptoms, serum thyroxine and TRAb, thyroid ultrasound, and orbital computed tomography formed the basis for the diagnoses. Trizol reagent was used to extract total RNA, and RNA quality was then checked on an Agilent 2100 Bioanalyzer.

The chain is assembled from TRBV7-9 and TRBJ1-1; TRBD1 aligns with 7 central bases. The origin of this receptor is an adult man with Graves' disease, either hyperthyroidism or ophthalmopathy (not recorded which). Sample: peripheral blood or thyroid tissue (not recorded which). CDR3 protein: CASSPPTGMNTEAFF. The nucleotides read TGTGCCAGCAGCCCTCCGACAGGGATGAACACTGAAGCTTTCTTT.